This TCR beta chain appears in the sequencing data of a study of CD8 T cells in ankylosing spondylitis. Regarding the study as a whole: Reports of some motif variants in reactive arthritis synovial fluid and blood predate this one. Clones tied to disease were said to be significantly enriched in matched ankylosing spondylitis synovial fluid. There was a TCR beta motif, made of several highly homologous variants, that appeared characteristic of ankylosing spondylitis blood.

Germline CDR1 reads SGHRS; CDR2 reads YFSETQ. Trimming pared 4 bases from V and 3 bases from J, leaving 11 bases between. The CDR3 is 15 amino acids. As the method for making TCR beta libraries, quantitative 5'-RACE with molecular barcodes was used. TCRdb called the 5' RACE reads again in MiXCR, with one record for every CDR3 protein. Altogether roughly 490,000 distinct CDR3 sequences are present, approximately 5.3% being singletons, with the ten largest covering 3.5%. This clonotype was seen repeatedly, ten times or more. Its antigen is unknown. This sequence joins TRBV5-1 and TRBJ1-6; D possibly corresponds to TRBD1 (6 bases). The sequenced sample was blood, either unsorted or a sorted T cell fraction (not recorded which). The receptor comes from a male donor with ankylosing spondylitis. CDR3 in DNA: TGCGCCAGCAGCGTGGACAGAAGCTATAATTCACCCCTCCACTTT. Residues: CASSVDRSYNSPLHF. Full variable domain (rest looked up from reference TRBV5-1 and TRBJ1-6): KAGVTQTPRYLIKTRGQQVTLSCSPISGHRSVSWYQQTPGQGLQFLFEYFSETQRNKGNFPGRFSGRQFSNSRSEMNVSTLELGDSALYLCASSVDRSYNSPLHFGNGTRLTVT.